The 7 T cell receptor beta chains below were found in one sample sequenced in a study of T cells in Graves' hyperthyroidism and ophthalmopathy (dated by TCRdb to between 2017 and 2020). The library was produced with multiplex PCR. Sequenced using an Illumina HiSeq 2000. TCR beta CDR3 regions were amplified from RNA transcripts. For the first round of RT-PCR on the TCR CDR3, the HTBI primer set was used together with the Qiagen OneStep RT-PCR kit. The public reads were reprocessed in TCRdb via fastp at Q25 and MiXCR, keeping in-frame beta chains. When rows share a CDR3 protein, they turn into one entry using the most common DNA and genes. This sample lists approximately 560,000 distinct CDR3 sequences; about 43% were detected once. Approximately 8.2% of the sample is taken by the ten largest. Sequencing used peripheral blood or thyroid tissue (not recorded which). These receptors originate from a woman between 18 and 30 years old with Graves' hyperthyroidism. Donor details come from another sample of the same person, matched by shared clones.

The V and J genes are TRBV7-3 and TRBJ1-2; perhaps TRBD1 as D (6 bases). From germline, CDR1 is SGHTA and CDR2 FQGTGA. Trimming shortened V by 4 bases and J by 5 bases, and 14 bases separated the two germline ends. The CDR3 is made up of 14 amino acids. In nucleotides, the CDR3 is TGTGCCAGCAGCTCACCTGGGGGGCCATATGGCTACACCTTC. It encodes CASSSPGGPYGYTF.

The V and J genes are TRBV29-1 and TRBJ2-7; TRBD1 agrees at 8 bases. The trim removed 7 bases at V and 5 bases at J, leaving 7 bases unmatched. This CDR3 has 12 amino acids. The germline V gene encodes CDR1 SQVTM and CDR2 ANQGSEA. As DNA, the CDR3 is TGCAGCGCTAGGACAGGGCGGAACGAGCAGTACTTC. It specifies CSARTGRNEQYF.

Turning to this clonotype: A read error may be the cause here, since a much bigger clone is one base away. This chain links TRBV4-2 with TRBJ1-1; D unclear. The CDR3 sequence is 12 residues long. Trimming removed 7 bases at V and 10 bases at J, with 16 bases between. Germline CDR1 reads LGHNA; CDR2 reads YNFKEQ. In DNA form, the CDR3 reads TGTGCCAGCACGAATGAGCCCAGTGTAGCTTTCTTT. Translation gives CASTNEPSVAFF.

This chain connects TRBV29-1 to TRBJ2-3; D is uncertain. The CDR3 loop spans 15 amino acids. Trimming took 4 bases from V and 0 from J, leaving 14 bases between them. Germline V gives CDR1 SQVTM, CDR2 ANQGSEA. CDR3 in DNA: TGCAGCGTTGGATGGACCCGTACTAGCACAGATACGCAGTATTTT. Translating it yields CSVGWTRTSTDTQYF.

This chain connects TRBV4-1 to TRBJ2-5; D unclear. The V and J ends lost 1 base and 1 base respectively, with 19 bases between them. CDR1 MGHRA and CDR2 YSYEKL come from the germline V gene. The CDR3 has 18 residues. This CDR3 reads CASSQVILTSRSQETQYF. In DNA form, the CDR3 reads TGCGCCAGCAGCCAAGTCATCCTGACGTCTAGATCCCAAGAGACCCAGTACTTC.

In this sample, this clonotype turned up many times. The J gene is TRBJ2-6, the V gene TRBV29-1; 10 bases agree with TRBD1. The CDR3 has 18 residues. V lost 1 base, J lost 0 bases, and 6 bases stayed unmatched. The germline V gene encodes CDR1 SQVTM and CDR2 ANQGSEA. This CDR3 is CSVEVRGTGVSGANVLTF. DNA of the CDR3: TGCAGCGTTGAAGTTAGGGGGACAGGGGTCTCTGGGGCCAACGTCCTGACTTTC.

As regards this clonotype: At one of its ends the junction is not consistent with the germline gene, which may arise from a read error. The gene calls are TRBV24-1 and TRBJ2-7, with D perhaps TRBD1 (6 bases). The CDR3 is 14 amino acids. Looked up from germline, CDR1 is KGHDR and CDR2 is SFDVKD. The CDR3 spells CASSVTGYTYEQYF. Written as DNA, the CDR3 is TGTGCCAGCAGTGTTACAGGGTATACCTACGAGCAGTACTTC.